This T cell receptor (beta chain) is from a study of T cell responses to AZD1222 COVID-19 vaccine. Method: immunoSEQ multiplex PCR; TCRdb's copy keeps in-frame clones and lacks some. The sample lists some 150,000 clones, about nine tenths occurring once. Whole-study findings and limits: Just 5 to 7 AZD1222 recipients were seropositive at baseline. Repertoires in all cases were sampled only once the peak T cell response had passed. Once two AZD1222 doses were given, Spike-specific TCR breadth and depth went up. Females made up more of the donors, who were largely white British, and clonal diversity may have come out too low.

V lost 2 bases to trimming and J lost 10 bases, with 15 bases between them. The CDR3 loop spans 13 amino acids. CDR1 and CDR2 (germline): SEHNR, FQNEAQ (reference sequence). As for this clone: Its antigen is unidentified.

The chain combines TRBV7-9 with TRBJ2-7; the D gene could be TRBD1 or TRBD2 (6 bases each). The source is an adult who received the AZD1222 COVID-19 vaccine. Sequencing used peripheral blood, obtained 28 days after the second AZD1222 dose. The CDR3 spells CASSLNWGAVQYF. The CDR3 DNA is TGTGCCAGCAGCTTAAATTGGGGGGCGGTCCAGTACTTC.